This TCR beta chain was recorded in a study of cytomegalovirus exposure and HLA in healthy donors. Study summary: HLA-typed donors contributed approximately 92 million unique TCRs, which were held in an early data release. Notes on the study in general: 87-base-pair reads could not separate some V segments, including TRBV6-2 and TRBV6-3.

To note about this clone: What it binds is unknown.

PCR involved 60 Vbeta and 13 Jbeta primers. Clones were sequenced by immunoSEQ multiplex PCR, and TCRdb holds only the in-frame ones, with some missing. There are roughly 170,000 clones in the sample; roughly 82% occur only once, and approximately 1.2% lies in the top ten. Donors likely had unrecorded immune exposures despite being nominally healthy when sampled. The CDR3 is 16 amino acids. V shed 3 bases and J shed 4 bases, with 18 bases lying between them. Germline values: CDR1 GTSNPN, CDR2 SVGIG (reference sequence). Source material: PBMCs. This TCR derives from a girl aged 2-15 years in good health and CMV-seropositive. The chain carries TRBV30 and TRBJ2-2; tentative D call: TRBD2 (6 bases). Written as DNA, the CDR3 is TGTGCCTGGAGCGACGAAACGGGAGCGGTCACCGGGGAGCTGTTTTTT. This translates into CAWSDETGAVTGELFF.